Sequencing of this TCR beta chain was carried out in a study of post-analysis software for immune sequencing data. Study as a whole: Multiple sclerosis in the patients followed relapsing-remitting, secondary progressive and progressive-relapsing courses. General study findings and limits: The authors found that F measure strongly co-clustered same-batch samples. TRBV5-6, TRBV5-1 and TRBV20-1 belonged to a set of roughly five TRBV segments that were more frequent in patients than controls.

The library was made from cDNA and included unique molecular identifiers. TCRdb recomputed calls from the PCR reads with MiXCR, one row per CDR3 protein. Seen here are about 760,000 distinct CDR3 sequences, around 27% observed once, and the top ten hold more than 0.55%. Germline V gene sequence: CDR1 DFQATT, CDR2 SNEGSKA (reference sequence). V was cut by 5 bases and J by 0 bases, with 16 bases left in between. This CDR3 region has 16 residues. On this clonotype itself: Its antigen remains unknown.

The genes are TRBV20-1 and TRBJ1-4; TRBD1 might be the D (5 bases). The sequenced sample was blood. The clonotype was recovered from a girl aged 10-17 years with multiple sclerosis. The chain's CDR3 is CSAGGKYTATNEKLFF. The CDR3 nucleotides are TGCAGTGCTGGGGGGAAATACACGGCAACTAATGAAAAACTGTTTTTT.